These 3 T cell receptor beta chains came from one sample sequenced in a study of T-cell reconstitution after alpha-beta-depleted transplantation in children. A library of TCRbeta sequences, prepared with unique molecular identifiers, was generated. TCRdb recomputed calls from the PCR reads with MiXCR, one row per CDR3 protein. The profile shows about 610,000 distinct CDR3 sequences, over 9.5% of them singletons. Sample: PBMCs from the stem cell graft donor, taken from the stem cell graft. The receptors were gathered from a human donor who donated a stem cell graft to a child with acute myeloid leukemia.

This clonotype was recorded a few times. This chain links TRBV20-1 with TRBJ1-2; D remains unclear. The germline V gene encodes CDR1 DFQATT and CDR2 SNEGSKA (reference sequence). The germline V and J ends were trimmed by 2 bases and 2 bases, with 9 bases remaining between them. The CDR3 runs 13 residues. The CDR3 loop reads CSARRQTNYGYTF. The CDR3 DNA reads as TGCAGTGCTAGAAGGCAGACGAACTATGGCTACACCTTC.

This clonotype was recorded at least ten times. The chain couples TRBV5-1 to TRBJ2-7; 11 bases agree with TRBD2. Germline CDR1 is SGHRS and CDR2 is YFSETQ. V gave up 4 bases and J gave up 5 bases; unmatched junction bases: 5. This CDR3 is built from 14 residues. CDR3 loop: CASSGTSGSDEQYF. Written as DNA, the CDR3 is TGCGCCAGCAGCGGGACTAGCGGTAGCGACGAGCAGTACTTC.

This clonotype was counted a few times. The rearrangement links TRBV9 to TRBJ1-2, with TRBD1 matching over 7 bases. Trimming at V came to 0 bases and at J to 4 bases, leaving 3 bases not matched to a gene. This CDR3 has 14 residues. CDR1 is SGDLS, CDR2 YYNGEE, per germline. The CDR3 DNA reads TGTGCCAGCAGCGTAGGACAGGGTTTCTATGGCTACACCTTC. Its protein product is CASSVGQGFYGYTF.